The 17 T cell receptor beta chains below come from one sample, sequenced in a study of CD8+ T cells in alopecia areata. The sample's treatment: oral pan-JAK inhibitor, 5-10 mg twice daily. RNA extraction and reverse transcription yielded cDNA as sequencing template. TCRdb keeps only in-frame clones here, not all; method: immunoSEQ multiplex PCR. The table shows some 220,000 clones, with roughly 56% occurring only once. Material: CD4+ T cells sorted from blood, obtained at week 4, from a patient treated with tofacitinib. Source of these receptors: a human donor with alopecia areata.

This chain joins TRBV30 and TRBJ1-6; D remains ambiguous. CDR3 length equals 17 residues. Germline V gives CDR1 GTSNPN, CDR2 SVGIG (reference sequence). Deletions cut 3 bases from V and 8 bases from J, with 23 bases between. The CDR3 loop reads CAWSTVVVSGLDSPLHF. The CDR3 DNA follows: TGTGCCTGGAGCACAGTAGTGGTTTCAGGTCTGGATTCACCCCTCCACTTT.

The chain recombines TRBV30 with TRBJ1-1; D unresolved. V was shortened by 2 bases and J by 3 bases, with 10 bases between the two germline ends. Germline CDR1 reads GTSNPN; CDR2 reads SVGIG (reference sequence). The CDR3 runs to 13 residues. The CDR3 DNA reads as TGTGCCTGGAGTCGGGCTTTTGACACTGAAGCTTTCTTT. The encoded protein is CAWSRAFDTEAFF. The whole variable domain, remainder taken from reference TRBV30 and TRBJ1-1, is SQTIHQWPATLVQPVGSPLSLECTVEGTSNPNLYWYRQAAGRGLQLLFYSVGIGQISSEVPQNLSASRPQDRQFILSSKKLLLSDSGFYLCAWSRAFDTEAFFGQGTRLTVV.

This clone has just a few counts. V and J are TRBV4-3 and TRBJ2-7; 8 nucleotides agree with TRBD1. CDR1 is LGHNA, CDR2 YSLEER, per germline. This CDR3 has 14 residues. V lost 4 bases to trimming and J lost 6 bases; unmatched junction nucleotides: 8. In DNA, the CDR3 is TGCGCCAGCAGCCCCCGGACAGGGAGGTCCGAGCAGTACTTC. Protein product: CASSPRTGRSEQYF.

The chain recombines TRBV13 with TRBJ2-3; D uncertain. Germline loops: CDR1 PRHDT, CDR2 FYEKMQ (reference sequence). V lost 2 bases and J lost 6, with 15 bases in between. CDR3 length: 15 amino acids. CDR3 in DNA: TGTGCCAGCAGCTTAAGGCTGCGGTCATCCGATACGCAGTATTTT. Amino acids: CASSLRLRSSDTQYF.

This chain uses TRBV19 with TRBJ1-2, with TRBD1 matching 7 bases. Trimming at V came to 3 bases and at J to 7 bases, leaving 17 bases not matched to a gene. From germline, CDR1 is LNHDA and CDR2 SQIVND (reference sequence). The CDR3 is 17 residues long. This CDR3 reads CASSIRGDRANAVGYTF. In DNA form, the CDR3 reads TGTGCCAGTAGTATCCGGGGAGACAGGGCTAATGCTGTTGGCTACACCTTC.

This clone was counted at least ten times. The chain employs TRBV29-1 and TRBJ2-5; 8 bases are shared with TRBD2. The germline V gene has CDR1 SQVTM and CDR2 ANQGSEA. Losses at the gene ends were 7 bases for V and 3 bases for J; bases not matched to a gene: 1. CDR3 length: 11 residues. CDR3 protein: CSAGGEETQYF. The CDR3, as DNA: TGCAGCGCGGGGGGGGAAGAGACCCAGTACTTC.

The J gene is TRBJ1-5, the V gene TRBV27, with unresolved D. The CDR3 covers 16 residues. CDR1 and CDR2 (germline): MNHEY, SMNVEV (reference sequence). The V end was cut by 2 bases, the J end by 5 bases, with 16 bases between. The CDR3 DNA sequence: TGTGCCAGCAGTTTACACCGGGCCCCGGTCGATCAGCCCCAGCATTTT. It encodes CASSLHRAPVDQPQHF.

The rearrangement joins TRBV29-1 to TRBJ1-2; no clear D gene. The germline V gene encodes CDR1 SQVTM and CDR2 ANQGSEA. The CDR3 has 12 amino acids. V was shortened by 7 bases and J by 0 bases, with 9 bases between the two germline ends. CDR3 nucleotides: TGCAGCGCTACCGTTACTAACTATGGCTACACCTTC. Protein product: CSATVTNYGYTF. Filled out from reference TRBV29-1 and TRBJ1-2, the complete variable domain reads SAVISQKPSRDICQRGTSLTIQCQVDSQVTMMFWYRQQPGQSLTLIATANQGSEATYESGFVIDKFPISRPNLTFSTLTVSNMSPEDSSIYLCSATVTNYGYTFGSGTRLTVV.

J is TRBJ1-1 and V is TRBV29-1; D is possibly TRBD1 (5 bases). The length of the CDR3 is 13 residues. V lost 8 bases to trimming and J lost 5 bases, with 18 bases between them. Germline V gene sequence: CDR1 SQVTM, CDR2 ANQGSEA. The CDR3 DNA reads TGCAGCTCGTTGACAGCGGTGGGGACTGAAGCTTTCTTT. Translating it yields CSSLTAVGTEAFF.

The chain couples TRBV10-3 to TRBJ2-2, with TRBD1 matching over 10 bases. This CDR3 has 14 residues. CDR1 is ENHRY, CDR2 SYGVKD, per germline. The ends lost 8 bases at V and 5 bases at J; junction bases unmatched: 5. CDR3 sequence reads: CAIAGQGKTGELFF. The CDR3 nucleotides are TGTGCCATCGCGGGACAGGGGAAGACCGGGGAGCTGTTTTTT.

J is TRBJ1-5 and V is TRBV5-8; no clear D gene. V lost 4 bases, J lost 4 bases, and 6 bases lay in between. CDR1 and CDR2 from the germline V gene are SGHTS and YDEGEE. The CDR3 spans 12 residues. In DNA, the CDR3 is TGTGCCAGCAGCCCATATAATCAGCCCCAGCATTTT. Translating it yields CASSPYNQPQHF. The whole variable domain, filled in from reference TRBV5-8 and TRBJ1-5, reads EAGVTQSPTHLIKTRGQQATLRCSPISGHTSVYWYQQALGLGLQFLLWYDEGEERNRGNFPPRFSGRQFPNYSSELNVNALELEDSALYLCASSPYNQPQHFGDGTRLSIL.

This chain links TRBV30 with TRBJ1-6, with D tentatively TRBD1 (6 bases). The CDR3 runs to 15 residues. V shed 0 bases and J shed 8 bases, with 14 bases lying between them. Germline V gives CDR1 GTSNPN, CDR2 SVGIG (reference sequence). CDR3 region: CAWSVRARGDSPLHF. The CDR3 nucleotides are TGTGCCTGGAGTGTACGGGCCAGGGGAGATTCACCCCTCCACTTT.

This chain links TRBV5-1 with TRBJ1-5; D gene uncertain. Germline CDR1 reads SGHRS; CDR2 reads YFSETQ. The V gene lost 4 bases and the J gene lost 0 bases, with 11 bases spanning the gap. The CDR3 consists of 15 residues. CDR3 loop: CASSADPSSNQPQHF. Here the CDR3 DNA reads TGCGCCAGCAGCGCGGACCCCAGTAGCAATCAGCCCCAGCATTTT. Combining the CDR3 with reference TRBV5-1 and TRBJ1-5 gives the whole variable domain KAGVTQTPRYLIKTRGQQVTLSCSPISGHRSVSWYQQTPGQGLQFLFEYFSETQRNKGNFPGRFSGRQFSNSRSEMNVSTLELGDSALYLCASSADPSSNQPQHFGDGTRLSIL.

This chain uses TRBV11-2 with TRBJ1-5; 7 nucleotides agree with TRBD1. Germline V gene sequence: CDR1 SGHAT, CDR2 FQNNGV. Trimming at V came to 2 bases and at J to 6 bases, leaving 10 bases not matched to a gene. CDR3 length: 16 amino acids. The CDR3 here is CASSLQDRQWGQPQHF. The CDR3 bases are TGTGCCAGCAGCTTACAGGACAGGCAGTGGGGTCAGCCCCAGCATTTT.

The chain carries TRBV10-3 and TRBJ1-1; perhaps TRBD1 as D (5 bases). The V end lost 1 base, the J end lost 1 base, and 7 bases lay between the germline ends. The CDR3 has 14 amino acids. Germline V gives CDR1 ENHRY, CDR2 SYGVKD. CDR3: CAISEFQGNTEAFF. CDR3 DNA: TGTGCCATCAGTGAGTTTCAGGGGAACACTGAAGCTTTCTTT.

The V and J genes are TRBV5-6 and TRBJ1-2; D not certain. V gave up 0 bases and J gave up 2 bases, with 17 bases separating them. In germline, CDR1 is SGHDT, CDR2 YYEEEE. This CDR3 contains 17 residues. The CDR3 protein is CASSLAASGTLNYGYTF. CDR3 nucleotide sequence: TGTGCCAGCAGCTTGGCGGCGTCCGGAACGTTAAACTATGGCTACACCTTC.

The chain links TRBV29-1 to TRBJ1-2; 7 bases are a match to TRBD1. Germline V gene lookup returns CDR1 SQVTM and CDR2 ANQGSEA. V shed 7 bases, J shed 5 bases, and the junction held 13 bases outside the gene matches. The CDR3 spans 14 residues. CDR3: CSASSGGVGYGYTF. As DNA, the CDR3 is TGCAGCGCAAGCTCAGGGGGAGTGGGGTATGGCTACACCTTC.